This TCR beta chain was identified in a study of cytomegalovirus exposure and HLA in healthy donors listed by TCRdb under 2017. Looking at the study overall: In an earlier analysis of 587 of the donors, 276 Gb of sequence data and approximately 100 million unique TCR beta sequences from roughly 200 million T cells were reported. To decide whether each TCR beta V gene segment behaved as functional or pseudogenic, an earlier analysis of nearly 600 of the donors relied on high-throughput TCR beta sequencing. The study aimed to test whether cataloging public T cell receptors could reveal signatures of past pathogen exposure. An early release covering over 500 HLA-typed donors comprised about 310 gigabases of sequencing data and about 90 million unique TCR sequences. The T cell repertoires of 550 to 850 subjects were profiled by immunosequencing and related to cytomegalovirus serostatus. Rather than using new phenotypic data, the later analysis identified candidate immune exposures from TCR beta sequences and from how often those sequences occurred across donors. Every discovery cohort repertoire had been produced on one sequencing platform. A later genetic analysis took genome-wide SNP genotypes for about 65% of the roughly 670 donors and used that subset as a discovery cohort. A later analysis re-analyzed previously published TCR beta repertoires from 660 or so donors and added high-resolution HLA genotyping to study TCR occurrence patterns. On average, about 200,000 unique TCR beta nucleotide sequences were sequenced per donor among more than 350 genotyped donors of the cohort, with 15% to 20% of those sequences being non-productive. The number of donors typed differed by locus, with 629-630 for A, B, C, DRB1 and DQB1, 522 for DQA1, 600 to 610 for DPA1, and 472 for DPB1. Donor age, sex, ethnicity and CMV serostatus were collected together with the repertoire data. HLA typing included class I and class II loci at four-digit resolution. High-throughput TCR immunosequencing, statistical association of individual TCRs with disease status, and machine learning were combined to predict cytomegalovirus infection status. Several DR-DQ haplotypes were treated as single units for association and clustering because of strong linkage in the cohort. Besides the first cohort of about 730 subjects, a separate validation cohort made up of about 120 different subjects was used. The genetic ancestry cluster associated with self-reported Caucasian donors included 65% to 90% of the roughly 380 genotyped donors. What the study reported, not specific to this receptor: Several of the top co-occurrence clusters appeared to be linked to parvovirus B19, influenza, CMV and Epstein-Barr virus, according to a later analysis. In an earlier analysis of 587 of the donors, most TCR beta V segments appeared in productive rearrangements about 90% or about 30% of the time, broadly matching IMGT annotations. A later genetic analysis reported fewer N-insertions in productive TCRs among donors in an Asian-associated ancestry cluster than the roughly 670-donor mean. CMV serostatus was the only immune exposure information available for the cohort. Three of the identified cytomegalovirus-associated TCR beta chains were confirmed in vitro to be specific for cytomegalovirus antigens. While some public TCRs were present in many individuals, most TCR sequences turned up only very rarely across donors. A cluster of highly shared sequence variants was judged likely to represent a technical artifact of the sequencing pipeline. A further reported finding was that TCR beta sequences accurately predicted the HLA-A and HLA-B alleles for most subjects in the first cohort. In a later analysis, HLA-associated TCR beta chains were found to be more clonally expanded and to have lower generation probabilities than equally common non-associated chains. The cohort was sequenced for TCR beta chains only, and without alpha or paired-chain data the features that could be detected were limited. Correlated functional status among segregating V segments might reflect linkage disequilibrium, but an unknown experimental factor could not be ruled out. According to a later analysis, TCR association rates differed among HLA loci, with DRB1 alleles showing the most associated TCRs and HLA-C alleles showing the fewest. Presence/absence analyses assumed roughly uniform sequencing depth across donors, an assumption that may not hold. When HLA alleles, especially DR and DQ, strongly co-occurred, TCR associations were difficult to assign to individual alleles. In the study, some 160 TCR beta chains were listed as associated with cytomegalovirus. At a false discovery rate of 0.05, a later analysis linked 16,951 TCR beta sequences to specific HLA alleles. About 15 rarely observed V segments, including chromosome 9 orphons, were excluded from the earlier analysis of some 590 of the donors because counts were too low. Because HLA typing was unavailable for some donors at each locus, only the typed subset was used in association tests. The classifier was reported to diagnose cytomegalovirus status with high specificity and sensitivity in both the original cohort and the validation cohort. According to the authors, the approach could potentially be generalized to other disease states and immunological phenotypes. V-gene and J-gene trimming of TCR beta chains was associated with a missense DCLRE1C variant in a later genetic analysis, and the association was replicated in an independent cohort. A later analysis found that most CMV-associated TCR beta chains appeared HLA-restricted, with HLA associations seemingly driven largely by CMV exposure.

In the case of this clone: Which antigen it targets is not known. It has no much larger one-base neighbor in the sample; base qualities were not kept.

Libraries were built with the immunoSEQ multiplex PCR assay. For the multiplex PCR, a mixture combining 60 forward primers for TCR Vbeta segments and 13 reverse primers for TCR Jbeta segments was used. The CDR3 region of rearranged TCR beta genes was amplified from genomic DNA with a multiplex PCR assay. The Illumina HiSeq System was used to sequence the amplified TCR beta libraries as 87-base-pair reads. The paper's data handling went like this. In a later analysis, 77 million or so unique TCR beta chains were counted across the 500 to 700 repertoires, and around 10 million of these chains were shared by at least two donors. To remove PCR and sequencing errors, raw reads were error-corrected and collapsed into unique sequences using a nearest-neighbor algorithm that merged closely related sequences. To assign V, D and J gene segments, CDR3 sequences were aligned to IMGT reference sequences. Each retained sequence needed at least a six-nucleotide match to both a V gene segment and a J gene segment. Rearrangements were classified as productive when the CDR3 lacked stop codons and remained in frame with V and J, and all other rearrangements were classified as non-productive. Following IMGT convention, CDR3 was defined as the stretch from the second conserved V-encoded cysteine to the conserved J-encoded phenylalanine. Sequences without an unambiguous match to a single V gene segment were excluded from the earlier analysis of 450 to 750 of the donors. An earlier analysis of a few hundred of the donors called V segments functional above 56.7% productive rearrangements and segregating when the between-donor standard deviation exceeded 5%. A statistical classification framework was developed to diagnose cytomegalovirus status using the catalog of TCR beta chain sequences. V and J gene assignment, in a later analysis, came from comparing TCR nucleotide sequences with IMGT/GENE-DB human TR gene sequences. In a later analysis, CDR3 sequences and most-parsimonious VDJ recombination scenarios were assigned using the TCRdist pipeline. In a later analysis, each TCR beta chain was defined by its CDR3 amino acid sequence together with its V-gene family, and reads lacking a unique V-gene family were excluded. A later analysis removed roughly 590 highly shared, low-generation-probability nucleotide sequences to deal with suspected cross-contamination and a sequencing artifact. In a later analysis, a clonal expansion index for each public chain was calculated from normalized within-repertoire ranks of inferred template counts. A later analysis computed generation probabilities with a VDJ recombination model fitted to out-of-frame rearrangements, and checked the results against IGoR. Hypergeometric tests were used in a later analysis to score TCR-TCR, TCR-HLA and TCR-CMV co-occurrence, with a repertoire-size bias correction applied to the TCR pairs. In a later analysis, false discovery rates were estimated by permuting HLA or CMV assignments 20 times. In a later analysis, co-occurring TCRs were grouped using DBSCAN, and TCRdist sequence similarity was added for clustering within HLA-allele-positive subsets. Repertoires with fewer than 30,000 or more than 120,000 public chains, plus five repertoires with anomalous nucleotide sharing, were excluded from co-occurrence clustering. Drawn from immuneACCESS, this table holds only the in-frame rearrangements with V and J called that TCRdb kept. Clones are partly lost; checked studies trace under half to an unresolved V gene and leave the rest unexplained. V, J and clone size are taken as reported in that table, and D and trimming were inferred from the DNA itself. This sample lists 150,000 to 200,000 clones; approximately 70% were detected once. Of the sample, roughly 2.5% is held by the ten largest clones.

The cohort was made up of under 800 healthy bone marrow donors. At the time of sampling, all cohort members were nominally healthy, though unrecorded immune exposures were likely present. Of the 650 to 750 cohort members, 250 to 300 had positive CMV serostatus and about 360 had negative CMV serostatus, and CMV serostatus was not recorded for the donor. Each donor provided a peripheral blood sample, and peripheral blood mononuclear cells were used for TCR beta sequencing. The Qiagen DNeasy Blood Extraction Kit was used to extract genomic DNA from the blood cell samples. The clonotype was recovered from a human donor in good health. The sample taken for sequencing was PBMCs.

The CDR3 reads CASSLASGVNTGELFF. The DNA sequence is given as TGTGCCAGCAGCTTAGCGTCCGGGGTAAACACCGGGGAGCTGTTTTTT. This receptor chain uses TRBV7-9 and TRBJ2-2; TRBD2 might be the D gene, on 5 matching bases. The V and J ends are trimmed by 0 bases and 2 bases, leaving 10 bases between them. From the cysteine through the phenylalanine, the CDR3 covers 16 amino acids. Solely the CDR3 DNA is kept, with 48 bases framed from the first base. CDR1 SEHNR and CDR2 FQNEAQ were looked up in the germline V gene (reference sequence).